Below, 21 T cell receptor beta chains from the same sample are listed, as sequenced in a study of shared clonotypes between healthy human individuals. The assay was immunoSEQ multiplex PCR, and TCRdb's table has in-frame clones only and misses some. The repertoire holds around 2,100,000 clones, with roughly 94% as singletons. CD8 cells classed as naive were CD45RO-negative and positively selected for CCR7, excluding terminally differentiated effector memory CD45RA+ cells. Specimen: naive CD8+ T cells sorted from blood. The receptors come from a man between 18 and 29 years old in good health.

Here the CDR3 DNA reads TGTGCCAGCAGCAAATCGGGACAGGGAACCTACGAGCAGTACTTC. Translating gives CASSKSGQGTYEQYF. The chain links TRBV7-9 to TRBJ2-7, with TRBD1 matching 9 bases. V shed 5 bases and J 2 bases; nucleotides not matched to a gene: 7. Looked up from germline, CDR1 is SEHNR and CDR2 is FQNEAQ (reference sequence). The CDR3 is 15 residues long.

Comments on this clone: Other nucleotide sequences in the sample specify the same CDR3. This chain links TRBV13 with TRBJ1-3, with unresolved D. The CDR3 has 15 residues. V lost 1 base to trimming and J lost 0 bases, with 7 bases between them. Germline values: CDR1 PRHDT, CDR2 FYEKMQ (reference sequence). Here the CDR3 reads CASSLEGDSGNTIYF. DNA of the CDR3: TGTGCCAGCAGCTTAGAGGGTGACTCTGGAAACACCATATATTTT.

On this clone: Other DNA sequences within the sample encode an identical CDR3. Here the CDR3 reads CASSPQGGEKLFF. The CDR3 region has the DNA TGTGCCAGCAGCCCCCAGGGGGGGGAAAAACTGTTTTTT. The rearrangement uses TRBV5-4 and TRBJ1-4; 7 bases agree with TRBD1. Germline-derived CDR1 and CDR2 are SGHNT and YYREEE (reference sequence). The CDR3 contains 13 residues. V shed 4 bases and J 8 bases; nucleotides not matched to a gene: 5.

The CDR3, as DNA: TGCGCCAGCAGCCACAAAGCAATTCTTACTCAGGCCGGGGAGCTGTTTTTT. Amino acid sequence: CASSHKAILTQAGELFF. The rearrangement links TRBV4-3 to TRBJ2-2; D is ambiguous. The germline V gene encodes CDR1 LGHNA and CDR2 YSLEER. Trimming removed 3 bases from V and 6 bases from J, with 20 bases in between. The CDR3 spans 17 residues.

The gene calls are TRBV29-1 and TRBJ2-1; D remains ambiguous. CDR3 length: 12 residues. The germline V gene has CDR1 SQVTM and CDR2 ANQGSEA. Deletions cut 7 bases from V and 0 bases from J, with 7 bases between. The CDR3 spells CSGLVSYNEQFF. CDR3 nucleotides: TGCAGCGGGCTAGTCTCCTACAATGAGCAGTTCTTC.

V and J are TRBV4-3 and TRBJ1-5; no clear D. V lost 0 bases and J 2 bases, leaving 14 bases between the germline ends. From germline, CDR1 is LGHNA and CDR2 YSLEER. This CDR3 is built from 17 residues. As DNA, the CDR3 is TGCGCCAGCAGCCAAGATCCGGAAGCCGGGGGCAATCAGCCCCAGCATTTT. Its translation: CASSQDPEAGGNQPQHF.

This sequence joins TRBV28 and TRBJ1-6, with 12 bases that match TRBD1. Germline CDR1 is MDHEN and CDR2 is SYDVKM. With V trimmed by 6 bases and J by 7 bases, 16 bases remained unmatched. The CDR3 length is 19 residues. In DNA, the CDR3 is TGTGCCAGCAGCTCCGCTAATTATGGGGACAGGGGGCAAAATTCACCCCTCCACTTT. It specifies CASSSANYGDRGQNSPLHF.

The chain is built from TRBV5-5 and TRBJ2-5; D call uncertain. Trimming took off 4 bases at V and 7 bases at J, with 32 bases between the two ends. In germline, CDR1 is SGHKS, CDR2 YYEKEE (reference sequence). The CDR3 contains 19 residues. The CDR3 reads CASSVGPPWSLLDPRTQYF. The CDR3 bases are TGTGCCAGCAGCGTTGGGCCCCCGTGGAGTCTATTGGATCCAAGGACCCAGTACTTC.

The chain carries TRBV30 and TRBJ2-1; the D is unclear. Germline-derived CDR1 and CDR2 are GTSNPN and SVGIG (reference sequence). The CDR3 is 15 amino acids. The germline V and J ends were trimmed by 2 bases and 0 bases, with 11 bases remaining between them. The CDR3 region is CAWSPGSSSYNEQFF. The CDR3 bases are TGTGCCTGGAGTCCGGGCAGTAGCTCCTACAATGAGCAGTTCTTC.

The V gene is TRBV5-6, the J gene TRBJ1-1; D uncertain. Deletions cut 2 bases from V and 1 base from J, with 6 bases between. Germline CDR1 SGHDT, CDR2 YYEEEE. This CDR3 spans 13 amino acids. The CDR3 region has the DNA TGTGCCAGCAGCTTCGATGGGAACACTGAAGCTTTCTTT. It translates to CASSFDGNTEAFF.

The chain links TRBV7-8 to TRBJ2-5; the D is unclear. Trimming took off 1 base at V and 5 bases at J, with 23 bases between the two ends. The CDR3 is 18 residues long. The germline V gene has CDR1 SGHVS and CDR2 FQNEAQ. CDR3: CASSLELIGGNLRETQYF. CDR3 sequence (DNA): TGTGCCAGCAGCTTAGAGCTTATTGGCGGTAATTTAAGGGAGACCCAGTACTTC.

The J gene is TRBJ2-1, the V gene TRBV7-9; the match to TRBD1 covers 8 bases. This CDR3 is built from 15 residues. After removal of 6 bases from V and 7 bases from J, the junction contained 11 bases not matched to a gene. Germline V lookup: CDR1 SEHNR, CDR2 FQNEAQ (reference sequence). The CDR3 DNA sequence: TGTGCCAGCAGTTATCCCTTACAGGGGGAAAATGAGCAGTTCTTC. Encoded protein: CASSYPLQGENEQFF.

This clone was found a few times. The chain couples TRBV5-1 to TRBJ2-2; tentatively, D is TRBD1 (5 bases). Germline values: CDR1 SGHRS, CDR2 YFSETQ. CDR3 length: 13 residues. V dropped 3 bases and J dropped 5 bases, with 8 bases sitting between them. The CDR3 spells CASSWTLTGELFF. In DNA form, the CDR3 reads TGCGCCAGCAGCTGGACACTTACCGGGGAGCTGTTTTTT.

The V and J genes are TRBV18 and TRBJ2-1; 9 bases align to TRBD2. With 3 bases clipped from V and 1 base from J, the junction kept 13 bases outside the gene matches. Germline-derived CDR1 and CDR2 are KGHSH and LQKENI. The CDR3 consists of 19 residues. CDR3 amino acids: CASSPGGLAAQRSYNEQFF. The CDR3 DNA reads as TGTGCCAGCTCACCCGGGGGACTAGCCGCTCAAAGGTCCTACAATGAGCAGTTCTTC.

Comment on this clone: The sample holds other DNA sequences that translate to the same CDR3. V gene TRBV30 combines with J gene TRBJ1-1; D remains ambiguous. V was trimmed by 1 base and J by 6 bases, leaving 9 bases between them. There are 12 residues in the CDR3. CDR1 GTSNPN and CDR2 SVGIG come from the germline V gene (reference sequence). The CDR3 protein is CAWSAGMPEAFF. For the CDR3, the DNA is TGTGCCTGGAGTGCGGGGATGCCTGAAGCTTTCTTT.

The J gene is TRBJ1-2, the V gene TRBV4-1, with D unresolved. The germline V gene has CDR1 MGHRA and CDR2 YSYEKL. The V end was cut by 1 base, the J end by 4 bases, with 13 bases between. The CDR3 runs to 15 residues. CDR3 nucleotides: TGCGCCAGCAGCCAAGCCCAGGCTTTGATCTATGGCTACACCTTC. Translating gives CASSQAQALIYGYTF.

This clone was detected only a few times. V usage is TRBV9 and J usage is TRBJ2-1; 8 nucleotides match TRBD1. The CDR3 is 17 residues long. The germline V gene encodes CDR1 SGDLS and CDR2 YYNGEE. V lost 3 bases and J lost 7; bases outside the gene matches: 15. CDR3 nucleotide sequence: TGTGCCAGCAGCGACCCGCTAGGGACAGGTCTTGGGAATGAGCAGTTCTTC. It yields the protein CASSDPLGTGLGNEQFF.

J is TRBJ2-7 and V is TRBV27; perhaps TRBD2 as D (7 bases). V shed 5 bases and J shed 3 bases, with 17 bases lying between them. The CDR3 contains 15 residues. Germline loops: CDR1 MNHEY, CDR2 SMNVEV (reference sequence). In nucleotides, the CDR3 is TGTGCCAGCAGTCTACATCCAGGGGAGGGCTACGAGCAGTACTTC. Encoded protein: CASSLHPGEGYEQYF.

The chain combines TRBV5-6 with TRBJ2-1, with 8 nucleotides matching TRBD1. The trim removed 5 bases at V and 8 bases at J, leaving 6 bases unmatched. The CDR3 covers 13 residues. Per the germline V gene, CDR1 is SGHDT and CDR2 is YYEEEE. The CDR3 here is CASRKTGGDEQFF. Here the CDR3 DNA reads TGTGCCAGCAGGAAAACAGGGGGAGATGAGCAGTTCTTC.

The CDR3 reads CASSLAGAGDTQYF. The CDR3 DNA reads TGTGCCAGCAGCTTAGCGGGAGCGGGGGATACGCAGTATTTT. This sequence joins TRBV7-6 and TRBJ2-3; 7 bases map to TRBD2. The CDR3 is made up of 14 amino acids. V was clipped by 0 bases and J by 6 bases; unmatched bases: 3. Germline V gene sequence: CDR1 SGHVS, CDR2 FNYEAQ. Looking up the rest from reference TRBV7-6 and TRBJ2-3 gives the full variable domain: GAGVSQSPRYKVTKRGQDVALRCDPISGHVSLYWYRQALGQGPEFLTYFNYEAQQDKSGLPNDRFSAERPEGSISTLTIQRTEQRDSAMYRCASSLAGAGDTQYFGPGTRLTVL.

The rearrangement links TRBV19 to TRBJ1-2; tentatively, D is TRBD1 (6 bases). The CDR3 has 14 amino acids. V was trimmed by 1 base and J by 6 bases, leaving 12 bases between them. Germline-derived CDR1 and CDR2 are LNHDA and SQIVND (reference sequence). CDR3 nucleotide sequence: TGTGCCAGTAGTATAGGAGATGGGGGCGATGGCTACACCTTC. It is translated as CASSIGDGGDGYTF.